The 27 T cell receptor beta chains listed next were all sequenced from one sample in a study of T cells in lung cancer brain metastases. TCRdb's table, derived via immunoSEQ multiplex PCR, lists solely in-frame clones and lacks some. The sample shows about 2,400 clones, approximately 90% of them seen only once. Sequencing was done on a sample of tumor tissue from a brain metastasis. These receptors were taken from a man aged 70-80 years with non-small cell lung cancer that had spread to the brain.

The CDR3 loop is CASSSGLGSNQPQHF. CDR3 DNA: TGTGCCAGCAGCTCGGGCCTGGGGAGCAATCAGCCCCAGCATTTT. V gene TRBV7-2 combines with J gene TRBJ1-5; no firm D call. The CDR3 is made up of 15 amino acids. V gave up 4 bases and J gave up 1 base, with 11 bases separating them. From germline, CDR1 is SGHTA and CDR2 FQGNSA.

The chain joins TRBV4-2 to TRBJ2-1; 12 nucleotides line up with TRBD2. The germline V gene has CDR1 LGHNA and CDR2 YNFKEQ. With V trimmed by 1 base and J by 8 bases, 3 bases remained unmatched. The CDR3 covers 15 residues. CDR3 sequence reads: CASSQGTSGNDEQFF. For the CDR3, the DNA is TGTGCCAGCAGCCAAGGGACTAGCGGGAACGATGAGCAGTTCTTC.

For this clone: Other DNA sequences within the sample encode an identical CDR3. The J gene is TRBJ2-3, the V gene TRBV9; a weak D match, TRBD1 (8 bases). Trimming stripped 8 bases from V and 0 bases from J, with 19 bases between. The CDR3 contains 16 residues. Germline V gene data show CDR1 as SGDLS and CDR2 as YYNGEE. The chain's CDR3 is CASSQTGGASTDTQYF. As DNA, the CDR3 is TGTGCCAGTAGCCAAACAGGGGGGGCCAGCACAGATACGCAGTATTTT.

This chain uses TRBV4-3 with TRBJ1-1, with D possibly matching TRBD1 (5 bases). This CDR3 has 15 residues. CDR1 is LGHNA, CDR2 YSLEER, per germline. Trimming removed 4 bases from V and 1 base from J, with 13 bases in between. DNA for the CDR3: TGCGCCAGCAGCCCAGACGTCGGACAGAACACTGAAGCTTTCTTT. It specifies CASSPDVGQNTEAFF.

The genes are TRBV28 and TRBJ2-5; unclear D gene. The V gene lost 5 bases and the J gene lost 5 bases, with 12 bases spanning the gap. This CDR3 is 13 amino acids long. From germline, CDR1 is MDHEN and CDR2 SYDVKM. Written as DNA, the CDR3 is TGTGCCAGCAGTCTCCGCAGCCTGGAGACCCAGTACTTC. It is translated as CASSLRSLETQYF. The full variable domain, in which reference TRBV28 and TRBJ2-5 provide the parts outside the CDR3, is DVKVTQSSRYLVKRTGEKVFLECVQDMDHENMFWYRQDPGLGLRLIYFSYDVKMKEKGDIPEGYSVSREKKERFSLILESASTNQTSMYLCASSLRSLETQYFGPGTRLLVL.

The rearrangement joins TRBV19 to TRBJ1-2; D uncertain. Germline V gene sequence: CDR1 LNHDA, CDR2 SQIVND (reference sequence). The CDR3 covers 13 residues. The V end lost 4 bases, the J end lost 5 bases, and 11 bases lay between the germline ends. The CDR3, as DNA: TGTGCCAGTAGTAAAAGGGATCAGTATGGCTACACCTTC. Translation: CASSKRDQYGYTF.

V usage is TRBV9 and J usage is TRBJ2-3; 8 bases align to TRBD2. J was trimmed by 1 base and V by 4 bases; bases with no gene match: 8. There are 16 residues in the CDR3. Germline assignment: CDR1 SGDLS and CDR2 YYNGEE. The CDR3 DNA reads TGTGCCAGCAGCACACACGGGGGGGGTGGCACAGATACGCAGTATTTT. Protein sequence: CASSTHGGGGTDTQYF.

The J gene is TRBJ1-6, the V gene TRBV7-2; D not resolved. CDR3 length: 14 amino acids. Trimming took 3 bases from V and 4 from J, leaving 7 bases between them. Germline V gives CDR1 SGHTA, CDR2 FQGNSA. CDR3 residues: CASSLSHYNSPLHF. The DNA for the CDR3 is TGTGCCAGCAGCTTGTCTCATTATAATTCACCCCTCCACTTT. Drawing the rest from reference TRBV7-2 and TRBJ1-6, the complete variable domain is GAGVSQSPSNKVTEKGKDVELRCDPISGHTALYWYRQSLGQGLEFLIYFQGNSAPDKSGLPSDRFSAERTGGSVSTLTIQRTQQEDSAVYLCASSLSHYNSPLHFGNGTRLTVT.

The rearrangement links TRBV7-2 to TRBJ1-2; perhaps TRBD1 as D (6 bases). CDR3 length: 13 residues. Per the germline V gene, CDR1 is SGHTA and CDR2 is FQGNSA. The V end was cut by 5 bases, the J end by 4 bases, with 11 bases between. This CDR3 is CASSPGVSYGYTF. In DNA, the CDR3 is TGTGCCAGCAGCCCAGGGGTATCCTATGGCTACACCTTC.

The rearrangement links TRBV18 to TRBJ2-2; 7 bases match TRBD2. V shed 1 base, J shed 1 base, and the junction held 6 bases outside the gene matches. CDR1 KGHSH and CDR2 LQKENI come from the germline V gene. The CDR3 consists of 17 residues. As DNA, the CDR3 is TGTGCCAGCTCACCACAGGCGGGGGAAATGAACACCGGGGAGCTGTTTTTT. It translates to CASSPQAGEMNTGELFF. The full variable domain, in which reference TRBV18 and TRBJ2-2 provide the parts outside the CDR3, is NAGVMQNPRHLVRRRGQEARLRCSPMKGHSHVYWYRQLPEEGLKFMVYLQKENIIDESGMPKERFSAEFPKEGPSILRIQQVVRGDSAAYFCASSPQAGEMNTGELFFGEGSRLTVL.

The rearrangement links TRBV7-9 to TRBJ1-2, with 8 bases fitting TRBD1. CDR1 and CDR2 (germline): SEHNR, FQNEAQ (reference sequence). The junction had 5 bases not matched to a gene; V was cut back by 3 bases and J by 5 bases. This CDR3 is 14 amino acids long. CDR3 loop: CASSFWGQAYGYTF. The CDR3, as DNA: TGTGCCAGCAGCTTCTGGGGACAGGCTTATGGCTACACCTTC.

The chain joins TRBV5-1 to TRBJ1-4; D call uncertain. Looked up from germline, CDR1 is SGHRS and CDR2 is YFSETQ. The V end was cut by 4 bases, the J end by 5 bases, with 12 bases between. The CDR3 consists of 14 residues. The DNA for the CDR3 is TGCGCCAGCAGCGCCGCACTCGGGAATGAAAAACTGTTTTTT. Its translation is CASSAALGNEKLFF.

The rearrangement uses TRBV5-1 and TRBJ2-5, with 7 nucleotides matching TRBD2. Germline V gene lookup returns CDR1 SGHRS and CDR2 YFSETQ. The CDR3 covers 16 residues. V was pared by 4 bases and J by 5 bases, with 14 bases of the junction left unmatched. The CDR3 here is CASSPGGSGPPETQYF. CDR3 sequence (DNA): TGCGCCAGCAGCCCGGGGGGTAGCGGGCCTCCGGAGACCCAGTACTTC.

The rearrangement links TRBV11-2 to TRBJ1-3; no clear D. The germline CDR1 and CDR2 sequences are SGHAT and FQNNGV. The CDR3 covers 14 residues. Trimming stripped 5 bases from V and 0 bases from J, with 8 bases between. In DNA form, the CDR3 reads TGTGCCAGCAGCCCCGGGATCTCTGGAAACACCATATATTTT. It encodes CASSPGISGNTIYF.

The rearrangement joins TRBV6-5 to TRBJ2-1; possibly TRBD2 for D (5 bases). Trimming left V 5 bases short and J 10 bases short, with 12 bases between. The length of the CDR3 is 12 residues. The germline gives CDR1 MNHEY, CDR2 SVGAGI. This CDR3 reads CASSGAGLEQFF. CDR3 nucleotides: TGTGCCAGCAGTGGAGCCGGACTCGAGCAGTTCTTC.

The gene calls are TRBV7-3 and TRBJ1-2; D perhaps matches TRBD1 (6 bases). Germline-derived CDR1 and CDR2 are SGHTA and FQGTGA. Trimming took 0 bases from V and 7 from J, leaving 12 bases between them. The CDR3 is 14 amino acids. Written as DNA, the CDR3 is TGTGCCAGCAGCTTAACTCAGACAGGCTCTGGCTACACCTTC. Translating it yields CASSLTQTGSGYTF.

The chain joins TRBV14 to TRBJ1-1, with 7 positions matching TRBD1. V lost 2 bases and J lost 1; bases outside the gene matches: 4. CDR1 and CDR2 (germline): SGHDN, FVKESK. The CDR3 extends over 15 amino acids. The CDR3 coding sequence is TGTGCCAGCAGCCAAACGACAGGGTGGAACACTGAAGCTTTCTTT. Translation gives CASSQTTGWNTEAFF.

Only one count was recorded for this clone. V is TRBV4-1 and J is TRBJ1-2; D might be TRBD1 (5 bases). Germline V CDR1 and CDR2: MGHRA, YSYEKL. The CDR3 is 15 residues long. Trimming pared 0 bases from V and 4 bases from J, leaving 12 bases between. The CDR3 loop reads CASSQDRDAFYGYTF. As DNA, the CDR3 is TGCGCCAGCAGCCAAGATAGGGACGCGTTCTATGGCTACACCTTC.

V is TRBV18 and J is TRBJ1-4; D is uncertain. This CDR3 is built from 13 residues. Looked up from germline, CDR1 is KGHSH and CDR2 is LQKENI. The V end lost 6 bases, the J end lost 5 bases, and 10 bases lay between the germline ends. CDR3 in amino acids: CASSPGRNEKLFF. The CDR3 nucleotides read TGTGCCAGCTCGCCGGGAAGGAATGAAAAACTGTTTTTT. Drawing the rest from reference TRBV18 and TRBJ1-4, the complete variable domain is NAGVMQNPRHLVRRRGQEARLRCSPMKGHSHVYWYRQLPEEGLKFMVYLQKENIIDESGMPKERFSAEFPKEGPSILRIQQVVRGDSAAYFCASSPGRNEKLFFGSGTQLSVL.

The genes are TRBV10-3 and TRBJ2-3; D unresolved. CDR3 length equals 13 residues. The germline V gene encodes CDR1 ENHRY and CDR2 SYGVKD. Deletions cut 2 bases from V and 2 bases from J, with 5 bases between. CDR3 sequence (DNA): TGTGCCATCAGTGAGGCTAACACAGATACGCAGTATTTT. Protein product: CAISEANTDTQYF.

The chain combines TRBV5-6 with TRBJ1-2, with 9 bases that match TRBD1. Unmatched junction bases numbered 6, after V lost 5 bases and J lost 7 bases. The germline CDR1 and CDR2 sequences are SGHDT and YYEEEE. This CDR3 contains 13 residues. CDR3 DNA: TGTGCCAGCAGGGTACAGGGGGCTCTTGGCTACACCTTC. Translation: CASRVQGALGYTF.

This sequence joins TRBV28 and TRBJ2-7; TRBD1 aligns across 8 bases. The V segment lost 4 bases and the J segment 5 bases; nucleotides outside the gene matches: 7. This CDR3 comprises 14 residues. The germline V gene has CDR1 MDHEN and CDR2 SYDVKM. DNA of the CDR3: TGTGCCAGCAGTTCATCCAGGGGGCTTGACGAGCAGTACTTC. Its translation: CASSSSRGLDEQYF. The complete variable domain, with remaining parts taken from reference TRBV28 and TRBJ2-7, reads DVKVTQSSRYLVKRTGEKVFLECVQDMDHENMFWYRQDPGLGLRLIYFSYDVKMKEKGDIPEGYSVSREKKERFSLILESASTNQTSMYLCASSSSRGLDEQYFGPGTRLTVT.

The chain couples TRBV7-9 to TRBJ2-5; possibly TRBD2 for D (5 bases). This CDR3 is built from 15 residues. Germline lookup yields CDR1 SEHNR and CDR2 FQNEAQ (reference sequence). The V end was cut by 7 bases, the J end by 5 bases, with 20 bases between. The CDR3 DNA reads as TGTGCCAGCACCTTGACTCAGATCGGGGTGGAGACCCAGTACTTC. Translating it yields CASTLTQIGVETQYF.

The chain recombines TRBV5-6 with TRBJ1-5, with D perhaps matching TRBD1 (6 bases). The V end was cut by 5 bases, the J end by 7 bases, with 16 bases between. Germline V gene sequence: CDR1 SGHDT, CDR2 YYEEEE. This CDR3 has 14 residues. The CDR3 coding sequence is TGTGCCAGCAGTCCGTCGGGGGCGGACCAGCCCCAGCATTTT. Amino acid sequence: CASSPSGADQPQHF.

This chain links TRBV5-4 with TRBJ2-2, with TRBD2 identical over 8 bases. The J segment lost 4 bases and the V segment lost 9 bases, leaving 14 bases of the junction unmatched. Germline V gives CDR1 SGHNT, CDR2 YYREEE (reference sequence). The length of the CDR3 is 16 residues. CDR3 loop: CAISAGAAGATGELFF. The CDR3 DNA reads as TGTGCCATCTCAGCAGGAGCAGCGGGGGCCACCGGGGAGCTGTTTTTT.

As for this clone: This CDR3 is also generated by other DNA sequences in the sample. The genes are TRBV11-2 and TRBJ2-1, with 7 positions matching TRBD2. V shed 7 bases and J 5 bases; nucleotides not matched to a gene: 8. The CDR3 consists of 14 residues. Germline V gene data show CDR1 as SGHAT and CDR2 as FQNNGV. The CDR3 DNA reads as TGTGCCAGCACCGCAGGCAGCGGGGACAATGAGCAGTTCTTC. This sequence encodes CASTAGSGDNEQFF.

The chain employs TRBV29-1 and TRBJ1-2; 9 bases fit TRBD1. The CDR3 has 13 residues. Germline loops: CDR1 SQVTM, CDR2 ANQGSEA. The V and J ends lost 4 bases and 3 bases, in that order; junction bases with no gene match: 3. For the CDR3, the DNA is TGCAGCGTTGTGGACAGGGGCGACTATGGCTACACCTTC. Translating it yields CSVVDRGDYGYTF. Variable domain in full (rest from reference TRBV29-1 and TRBJ1-2): SAVISQKPSRDICQRGTSLTIQCQVDSQVTMMFWYRQQPGQSLTLIATANQGSEATYESGFVIDKFPISRPNLTFSTLTVSNMSPEDSSIYLCSVVDRGDYGYTFGSGTRLTVV.